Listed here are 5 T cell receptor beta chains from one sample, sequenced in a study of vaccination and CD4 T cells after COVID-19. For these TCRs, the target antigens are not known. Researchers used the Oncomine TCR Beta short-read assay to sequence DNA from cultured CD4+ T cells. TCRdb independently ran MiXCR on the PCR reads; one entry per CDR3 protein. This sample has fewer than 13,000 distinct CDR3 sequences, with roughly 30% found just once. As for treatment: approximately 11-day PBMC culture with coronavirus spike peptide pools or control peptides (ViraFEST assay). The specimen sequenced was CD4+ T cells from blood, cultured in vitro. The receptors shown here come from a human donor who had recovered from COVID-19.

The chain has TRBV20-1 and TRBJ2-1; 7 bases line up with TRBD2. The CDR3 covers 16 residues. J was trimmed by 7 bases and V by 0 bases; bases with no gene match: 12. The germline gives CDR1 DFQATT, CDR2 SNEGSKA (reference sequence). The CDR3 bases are TGCAGTGCTAGAGACGGAGGACTAGATCTGAGGAATGAGCAGTTCTTC. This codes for CSARDGGLDLRNEQFF.

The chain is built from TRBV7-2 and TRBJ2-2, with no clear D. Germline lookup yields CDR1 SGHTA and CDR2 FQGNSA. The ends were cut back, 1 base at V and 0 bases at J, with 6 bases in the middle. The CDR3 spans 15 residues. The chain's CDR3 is CASSLERANTGELFF. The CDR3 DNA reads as TGTGCCAGCAGCTTAGAACGAGCGAACACCGGGGAGCTGTTTTTT. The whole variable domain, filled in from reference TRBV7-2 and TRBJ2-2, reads GAGVSQSPSNKVTEKGKDVELRCDPISGHTALYWYRQSLGQGLEFLIYFQGNSAPDKSGLPSDRFSAERTGGSVSTLTIQRTQQEDSAVYLCASSLERANTGELFFGEGSRLTVL.

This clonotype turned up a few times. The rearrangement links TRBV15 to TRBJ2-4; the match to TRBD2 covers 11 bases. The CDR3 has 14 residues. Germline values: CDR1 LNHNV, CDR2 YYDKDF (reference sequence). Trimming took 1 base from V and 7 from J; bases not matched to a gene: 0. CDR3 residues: CATSRASGGNIQYF. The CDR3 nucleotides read TGTGCCACCAGCAGAGCTAGCGGGGGGAACATTCAGTACTTC.

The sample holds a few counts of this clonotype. CDR3 residues: CAISGTKNGYTF. CDR3 sequence (DNA): TGTGCCATCAGCGGGACTAAAAATGGCTACACCTTC. The rearrangement links TRBV10-3 to TRBJ1-2, with D perhaps matching TRBD1 (5 bases). Germline V CDR1 and CDR2: ENHRY, SYGVKD. The CDR3 length is 12 residues. Trimming left V 6 bases short and J 6 bases short, with 11 bases between.

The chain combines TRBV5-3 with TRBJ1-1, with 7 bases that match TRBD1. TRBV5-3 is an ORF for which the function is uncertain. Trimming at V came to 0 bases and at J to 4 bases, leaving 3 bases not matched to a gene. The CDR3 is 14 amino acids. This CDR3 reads CARSLAGTVTEAFF. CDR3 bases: TGTGCCAGAAGCTTGGCCGGGACAGTCACTGAAGCTTTCTTT.